This TCR beta chain was captured in a study of blood T cell repertoires in COVID-19. The participants were between about 18 and 90 years old and came from roughly 24 US areas. Which cohort a participant joined came from the clinical history participants gave. The J segment lost 2 bases and the V segment lost 4 bases, leaving 5 bases of the junction unmatched. The V gene's germline CDR1 is SGHTS and CDR2 YDEGEE. The CDR3 spans 14 residues. Assay used: immunoSEQ multiplex PCR; TCRdb lists only in-frame clones, some missing. The table has 150,000 to 200,000 clones, around four fifths seen once. The TCR was taken from a woman aged 45-65 years who had recovered from COVID-19. The chain recombines TRBV5-8 with TRBJ1-2; 7 bases map to TRBD1. Sequences were obtained from PBMCs or T cells enriched from blood (not recorded which). The CDR3 DNA reads TGTGCCAGCAGCGCACCAGGGGGGAACTATGGCTACACCTTC. Translating gives CASSAPGGNYGYTF. The whole variable domain, filled in from reference TRBV5-8 and TRBJ1-2, reads EAGVTQSPTHLIKTRGQQATLRCSPISGHTSVYWYQQALGLGLQFLLWYDEGEERNRGNFPPRFSGRQFPNYSSELNVNALELEDSALYLCASSAPGGNYGYTFGSGTRLTVV.